The text below deals with one TCR beta chain. As yet, its antigen is unknown. One junction end disagrees with the germline gene, perhaps due to a read error. The data are from a study of early stage breast cancer tumors. About the research overall: About 70% of the 16 invasive tumors were ER+, PR+ and HER2-. Study-level points and caveats: Bulk DNA sequencing of unsorted cells missed chain pairing and markers.

Here immunoSEQ multiplex PCR was the method, and the copy in TCRdb shows in-frame clones only, minus some. In the table there are 30,000 to 40,000 clones, approximately 69% of which are singletons. The receptor was derived from a person in their sixties with breast cancer. Sequenced material: blood.

This CDR3 reads CASRLADPRGNTEAFF. As DNA, the CDR3 is TGCGCCAGCAGATTGGCAGACCCCCGCGGGAACACTGAAGCTTTCTTT. The chain recombines TRBV5-1 with TRBJ1-1; no clear D gene. The CDR3 is 16 residues long. Germline V gene lookup returns CDR1 SGHRS and CDR2 YFSETQ.